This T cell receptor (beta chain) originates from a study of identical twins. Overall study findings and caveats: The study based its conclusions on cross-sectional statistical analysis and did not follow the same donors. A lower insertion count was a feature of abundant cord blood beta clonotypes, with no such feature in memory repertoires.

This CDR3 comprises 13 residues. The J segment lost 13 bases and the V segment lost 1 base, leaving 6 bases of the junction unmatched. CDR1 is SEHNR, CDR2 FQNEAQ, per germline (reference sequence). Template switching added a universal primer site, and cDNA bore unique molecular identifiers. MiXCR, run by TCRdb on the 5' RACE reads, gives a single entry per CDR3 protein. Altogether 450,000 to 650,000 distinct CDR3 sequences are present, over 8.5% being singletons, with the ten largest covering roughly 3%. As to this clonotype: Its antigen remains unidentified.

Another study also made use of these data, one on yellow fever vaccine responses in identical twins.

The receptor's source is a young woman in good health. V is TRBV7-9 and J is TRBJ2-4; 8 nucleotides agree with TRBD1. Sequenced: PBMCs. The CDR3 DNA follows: TGTGCCAGCAGCTTAGGAGACAGGGGCCGGCAGTACTTC. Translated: CASSLGDRGRQYF.